This T cell receptor (beta chain) appears in the sequencing data of a study of OX40 agonist ivuxolimab in advanced cancers. In the study overall: At doses from 0.01 to 10 mg/kg, patients were given intravenous ivuxolimab every 2 weeks. Prior therapy, whether anti-PD-1, anti-PD-L1 or anti-CTLA-4, was allowed, and roughly 44% had some. General study points: The study found that CD8+ T cells averaged more expanded clones than CD4+. At 0.1 to 3.0 mg/kg and by week 6, clonal expansion occurred in CD4+ and CD8+ blood T cells.

This CDR3 has 12 amino acids. With 4 bases removed from V and 7 bases from J, the gap between germline ends came to 10 bases. The germline V gene has CDR1 SGHVS and CDR2 FNYEAQ. Profiled with immunoSEQ multiplex PCR; TCRdb holds only in-frame clones, not every one. The sample carries approximately 60,000 clones, 70% to 85% recorded once. Concerning this clone: Antigen unknown.

Source: CD4+ or CD8+ T cells sorted from blood, taken in a trial of the OX40 agonist ivuxolimab. This TCR was recovered from an adult with an advanced solid tumor such as melanoma, head and neck, liver or kidney cancer. The chain employs TRBV7-6 and TRBJ2-5; unclear D gene. CDR3: CASSWEGVTQYF. In DNA form, the CDR3 reads TGTGCCAGCAGCTGGGAAGGAGTGACCCAGTACTTC.